This T cell receptor beta chain was sequenced in a study of blood T cell repertoires in COVID-19. Study background: Nucleic acid was either cDNA or gDNA, and it came from T cells, B-cell-depleted T cells, or PBMCs.

V was pared by 4 bases and J by 7 bases, with 20 bases between. CDR1 and CDR2 from the germline V gene are MGHRA and YSYEKL. The CDR3 totals 16 residues. Some clones are missing from TCRdb's copy, which holds only in-frame ones; the method was immunoSEQ multiplex PCR. The sample contains fewer than 350,000 clones, around 90% of which appear only once. Across 20 to 25 US areas, participants ranged in age from about 18 to 100 years. In assigning cohorts, the study relied on participant-reported clinical history. Resolution of symptoms, clearance, or two negative PCRs was present in recovered Cohort 3 donors.

The sample taken for sequencing was PBMCs or T cells enriched from blood (not recorded which). The receptor comes from a woman in her thirties or forties who had recovered from COVID-19. V gene TRBV4-1 combines with J gene TRBJ1-5; a possible D gene is TRBD1 (5 bases). CDR3 amino acids: CASSLNRGIRAQPQHF. The CDR3 nucleotides are TGCGCCAGCAGCCTTAATAGGGGTATCAGGGCACAGCCCCAGCATTTT.